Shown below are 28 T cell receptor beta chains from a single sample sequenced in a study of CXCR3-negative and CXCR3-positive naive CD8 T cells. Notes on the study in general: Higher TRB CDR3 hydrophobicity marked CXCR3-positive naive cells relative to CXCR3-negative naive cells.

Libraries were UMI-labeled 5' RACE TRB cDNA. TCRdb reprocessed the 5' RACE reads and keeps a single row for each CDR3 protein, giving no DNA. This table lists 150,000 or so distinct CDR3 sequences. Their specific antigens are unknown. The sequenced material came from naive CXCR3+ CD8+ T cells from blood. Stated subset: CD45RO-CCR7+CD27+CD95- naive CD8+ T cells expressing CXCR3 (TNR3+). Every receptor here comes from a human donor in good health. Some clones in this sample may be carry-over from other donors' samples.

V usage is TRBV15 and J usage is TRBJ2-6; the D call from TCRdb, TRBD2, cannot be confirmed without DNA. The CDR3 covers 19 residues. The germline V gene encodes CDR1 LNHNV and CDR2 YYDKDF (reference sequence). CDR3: CATSREIGREYSGANVLTF.

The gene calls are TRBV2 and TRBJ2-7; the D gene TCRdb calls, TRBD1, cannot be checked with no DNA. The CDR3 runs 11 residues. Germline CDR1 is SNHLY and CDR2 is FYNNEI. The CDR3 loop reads CASTTGFEQYF.

CDR3 sequence reads: CASSQDRGVAEAFF. The V gene is TRBV4-1, the J gene TRBJ1-1; the TRBD1 assignment by TCRdb is unverifiable without DNA. CDR1 MGHRA and CDR2 YSYEKL come from the germline V gene. The CDR3 spans 14 residues.

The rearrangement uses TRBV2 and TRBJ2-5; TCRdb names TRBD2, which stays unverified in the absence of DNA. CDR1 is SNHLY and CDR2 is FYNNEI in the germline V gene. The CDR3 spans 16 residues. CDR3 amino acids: CASSEALASGQETQYF.

CDR3 amino acids: CASSLWGQSYEQYF. This chain joins TRBV28 and TRBJ2-7. This CDR3 has 14 amino acids. Germline V gives CDR1 MDHEN, CDR2 SYDVKM.

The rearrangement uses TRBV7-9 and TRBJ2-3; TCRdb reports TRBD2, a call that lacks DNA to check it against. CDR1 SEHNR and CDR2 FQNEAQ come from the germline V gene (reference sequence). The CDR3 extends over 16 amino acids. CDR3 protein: CASSEVVAGGTDTQYF.

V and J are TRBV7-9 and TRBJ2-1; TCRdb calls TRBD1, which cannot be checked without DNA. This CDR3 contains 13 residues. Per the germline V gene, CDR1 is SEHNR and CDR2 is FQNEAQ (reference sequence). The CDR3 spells CASSLRQDNEQFF.

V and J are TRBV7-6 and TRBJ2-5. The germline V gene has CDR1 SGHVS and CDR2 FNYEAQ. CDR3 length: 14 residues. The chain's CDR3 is CASSLFGFQETQYF.

The CDR3 region is CASSAGGGYNEQFF. The V and J genes are TRBV5-6 and TRBJ2-1; the TCRdb D gene call, TRBD1, has no DNA to confirm it. Germline V lookup: CDR1 SGHDT, CDR2 YYEEEE. This CDR3 has 14 amino acids. Supplemented by reference TRBV5-6 and TRBJ2-1, the full variable domain reads DAGVTQSPTHLIKTRGQQVTLRCSPKSGHDTVSWYQQALGQGPQFIFQYYEEEERQRGNFPDRFSGHQFPNYSSELNVNALLLGDSALYLCASSAGGGYNEQFFGPGTRLTVL.

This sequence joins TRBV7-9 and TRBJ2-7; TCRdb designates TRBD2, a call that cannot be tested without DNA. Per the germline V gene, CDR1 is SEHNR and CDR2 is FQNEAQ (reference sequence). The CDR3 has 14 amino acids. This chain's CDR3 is CASSPGLLSYEQYF.

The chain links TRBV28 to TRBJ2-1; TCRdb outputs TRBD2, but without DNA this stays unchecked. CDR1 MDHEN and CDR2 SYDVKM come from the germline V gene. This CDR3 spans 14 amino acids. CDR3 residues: CASTWGGGDNEQFF.

CDR3 loop: CASRDQGSYNEQFF. The chain links TRBV12-3 or TRBV12-4 to TRBJ2-1. This CDR3 has 14 residues.

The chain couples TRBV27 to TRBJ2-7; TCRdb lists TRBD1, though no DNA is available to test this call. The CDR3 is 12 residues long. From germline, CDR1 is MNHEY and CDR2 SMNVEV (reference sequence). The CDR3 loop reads CASGKGAYEQYF.

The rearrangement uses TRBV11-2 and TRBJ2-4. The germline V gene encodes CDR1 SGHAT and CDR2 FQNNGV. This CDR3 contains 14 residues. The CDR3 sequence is CASSLEPGGGIQYF. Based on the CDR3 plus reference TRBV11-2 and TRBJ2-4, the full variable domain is EAGVAQSPRYKIIEKRQSVAFWCNPISGHATLYWYQQILGQGPKLLIQFQNNGVVDDSQLPKDRFSAERLKGVDSTLKIQPAKLEDSAVYLCASSLEPGGGIQYFGAGTRLSVL.

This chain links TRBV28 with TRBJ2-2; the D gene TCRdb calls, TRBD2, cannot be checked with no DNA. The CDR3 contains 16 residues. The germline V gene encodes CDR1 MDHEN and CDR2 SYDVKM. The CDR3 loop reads CASSPPASWNTGELFF.

The CDR3 protein is CSGVWGTAKPDTQYF. J is TRBJ2-3 and V is TRBV20-1; the TCRdb D gene call, TRBD1, has no DNA to confirm it. CDR3 length: 15 amino acids. CDR1 DFQATT and CDR2 SNEGSKA come from the germline V gene (reference sequence).

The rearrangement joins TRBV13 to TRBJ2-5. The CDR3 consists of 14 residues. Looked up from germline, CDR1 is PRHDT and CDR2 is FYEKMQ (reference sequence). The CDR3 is CASSSSEEKETQYF.

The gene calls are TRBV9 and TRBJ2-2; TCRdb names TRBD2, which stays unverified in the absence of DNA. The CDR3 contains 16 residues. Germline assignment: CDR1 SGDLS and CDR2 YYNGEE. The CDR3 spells CASSVVAGEATGELFF.

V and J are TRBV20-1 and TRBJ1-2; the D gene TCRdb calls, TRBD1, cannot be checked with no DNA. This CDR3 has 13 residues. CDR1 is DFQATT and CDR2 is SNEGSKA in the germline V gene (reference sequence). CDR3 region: CSASRTGDYGYTF.

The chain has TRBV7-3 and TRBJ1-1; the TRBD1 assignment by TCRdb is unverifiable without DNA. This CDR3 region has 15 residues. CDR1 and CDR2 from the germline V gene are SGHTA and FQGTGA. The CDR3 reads CASSLMGGADTEAFF.

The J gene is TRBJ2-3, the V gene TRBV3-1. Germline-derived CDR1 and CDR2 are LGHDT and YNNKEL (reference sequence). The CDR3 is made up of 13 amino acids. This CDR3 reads CASSQAATDTQYF.

The CDR3 region is CASPQDRSSYNEQFF. The chain joins TRBV21-1 to TRBJ2-1; TCRdb selects TRBD1, and the lack of DNA leaves this call unchecked. TRBV21-1 is designated a pseudogene. CDR3 size: 15 residues.

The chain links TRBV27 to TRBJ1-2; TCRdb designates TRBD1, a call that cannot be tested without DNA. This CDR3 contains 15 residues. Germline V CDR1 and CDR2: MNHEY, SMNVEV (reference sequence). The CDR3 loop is CASSWGTGVRGGYTF.

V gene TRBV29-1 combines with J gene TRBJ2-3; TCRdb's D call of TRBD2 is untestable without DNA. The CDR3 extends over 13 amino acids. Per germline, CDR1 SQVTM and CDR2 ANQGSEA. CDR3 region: CSVYSGSTDTQYF.

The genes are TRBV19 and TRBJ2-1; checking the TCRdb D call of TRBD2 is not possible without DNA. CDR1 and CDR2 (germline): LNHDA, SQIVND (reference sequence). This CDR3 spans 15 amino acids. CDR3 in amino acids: CASSMGELTYNEQFF. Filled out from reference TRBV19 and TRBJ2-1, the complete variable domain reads DGGITQSPKYLFRKEGQNVTLSCEQNLNHDAMYWYRQDPGQGLRLIYYSQIVNDFQKGDIAEGYSVSREKKESFPLTVTSAQKNPTAFYLCASSMGELTYNEQFFGPGTRLTVL.

The CDR3 protein is CASSMFGDRAILVNEQFF. The chain has TRBV7-2 and TRBJ2-1; TCRdb picks TRBD1, but there is no DNA to check that call. Germline CDR1 is SGHTA and CDR2 is FQGNSA. The CDR3 runs to 18 residues.

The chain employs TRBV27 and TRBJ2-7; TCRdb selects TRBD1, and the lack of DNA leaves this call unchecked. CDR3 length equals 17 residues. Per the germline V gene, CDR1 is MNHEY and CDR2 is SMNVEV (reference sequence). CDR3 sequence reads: CATSTGNWEREFYEQYF.

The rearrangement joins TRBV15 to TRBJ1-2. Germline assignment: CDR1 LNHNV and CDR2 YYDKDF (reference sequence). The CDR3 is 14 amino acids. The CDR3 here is CATSREPIHYGYTF.